What follows are 17 T cell receptor beta chains derived from one specimen sequenced in a study of response to subunit inactivated influenza vaccine. TCRdb passed the RT-PCR reads through MiXCR, listing each CDR3 protein once. The sample gives roughly 790,000 distinct CDR3 sequences, 21% of which show up once; more than 8.5% is in the top ten. Here the sequenced sample was PBMCs from blood, taken roughly 5 days after vaccination. These receptors came from a man aged 45-65 years who received an inactivated influenza vaccine.

This rearrangement joins TRBV27 to TRBJ2-7; TRBD1 matches at 7 bases. The ends lost 3 bases at V and 3 bases at J; junction bases unmatched: 5. CDR3 size: 14 residues. Germline CDR1 reads MNHEY; CDR2 reads SMNVEV (reference sequence). The CDR3: CASSFTRDSYEQYF. The CDR3 DNA reads as TGTGCCAGCAGTTTCACCCGGGACAGCTACGAGCAGTACTTC.

The rearrangement joins TRBV20-1 to TRBJ2-3, with D possibly TRBD2 on 6 matching bases. Per the germline V gene, CDR1 is DFQATT and CDR2 is SNEGSKA (reference sequence). V lost 6 bases to trimming and J lost 4 bases, with 11 bases between them. The CDR3 runs to 12 residues. DNA of the CDR3: TGCAGTGCCCCGGGGGTCTCAGATACGCAGTATTTT. Protein product: CSAPGVSDTQYF.

The chain joins TRBV5-1 to TRBJ2-7, with D perhaps matching TRBD1 (5 bases). Trimming left V 4 bases short and J 0 bases short, with 14 bases between. This CDR3 contains 15 residues. CDR1 and CDR2 from the germline V gene are SGHRS and YFSETQ. CDR3 sequence (DNA): TGCGCCAGCAGCCCTACACCGACAGTCTCCTACGAGCAGTACTTC. This codes for CASSPTPTVSYEQYF.

This clonotype was counted many times. The J gene is TRBJ1-1, the V gene TRBV5-1; D unclear. The germline V gene has CDR1 SGHRS and CDR2 YFSETQ. The CDR3 extends over 15 amino acids. The V end lost 1 base, the J end lost 10 bases, and 20 bases lay between the germline ends. The CDR3: CASSLSSAGSTTAFF. The CDR3 nucleotides are TGCGCCAGCAGCTTGTCTTCGGCAGGATCAACGACAGCTTTCTTT.

This clonotype showed up many times. The chain couples TRBV12-3 or TRBV12-4 to TRBJ1-4; tentatively, D is TRBD1 (5 bases). Trimming removed 5 bases from V and 9 bases from J, with 16 bases in between. CDR3 length: 14 amino acids. The CDR3 region has the DNA TGTGCCAGCAGTGGGATGGGGGAGGTCCAAAAACTGTTTTTT. Translation: CASSGMGEVQKLFF.

This clonotype was picked up a small number of times. V and J are TRBV7-9 and TRBJ2-7, with D uncertain. Trimming removed 5 bases from V and 3 bases from J, with 14 bases in between. The CDR3 totals 14 residues. The germline V gene encodes CDR1 SEHNR and CDR2 FQNEAQ (reference sequence). The CDR3 DNA is TGTGCCAGCAGCCATGAACTGGCTTACTACGAGCAGTACTTC. Translated: CASSHELAYYEQYF.

The chain uses TRBV20-1 and TRBJ2-7; 10 bases are shared with TRBD2. The CDR3 is 15 residues long. Germline V lookup: CDR1 DFQATT, CDR2 SNEGSKA (reference sequence). Trimming took 3 bases from V and 3 from J; bases not matched to a gene: 8. The chain's CDR3 is CSARTLAGFYYEQYF. CDR3 nucleotides: TGCAGTGCTAGGACACTAGCGGGGTTCTACTACGAGCAGTACTTC.

This clonotype was counted ten times or more. The germline gene is not matched at one end of the junction; a read error may be the cause. This rearrangement joins TRBV7-8 to TRBJ2-5, with D possibly matching TRBD2 (7 bases). CDR3 length: 14 residues. Germline lookup yields CDR1 SGHVS and CDR2 FQNEAQ. CDR3 amino acids: CASSLGGRGETQYF. DNA of the CDR3: TGTGCCAGCAGTTTAGGGGGGAGGGGAGAGACCCAGTACTTC.

This chain links TRBV30 with TRBJ2-2; 9 positions agree with TRBD2. The junction had 10 bases not matched to a gene; V was cut back by 0 bases and J by 5 bases. This CDR3 region has 17 residues. Germline V lookup: CDR1 GTSNPN, CDR2 SVGIG (reference sequence). This CDR3 is CAWSVLGGRALTGELFF. The DNA for the CDR3 is TGTGCCTGGAGTGTACTGGGCGGGAGGGCCTTAACCGGGGAGCTGTTTTTT.

This clonotype came up a few times. The chain links TRBV10-2 to TRBJ1-1; no definite D call. Trimming took off 2 bases at V and 0 bases at J, with 7 bases between the two ends. The CDR3 has 14 residues. The germline V gene encodes CDR1 WSHSY and CDR2 SAAADI. The CDR3 DNA is TGCGCCAGCAGTGAGCGGATGCTGAACACTGAAGCTTTCTTT. Protein sequence: CASSERMLNTEAFF.

CDR3 nucleotide sequence: TGTGCCAGCAGTCCGAACCGGGGCCGGCCCACGGGGACCCAGTACTTC. This sequence encodes CASSPNRGRPTGTQYF. The chain couples TRBV6-1 to TRBJ2-5; perhaps D is TRBD1 or TRBD2 (5 bases each). The length of the CDR3 is 16 residues. The germline gives CDR1 MNHNS, CDR2 SASEGT. Trimming took off 5 bases at V and 7 bases at J, with 23 bases between the two ends.

The chain combines TRBV24-1 with TRBJ2-3, with 11 nucleotides matching TRBD2. Germline values: CDR1 KGHDR, CDR2 SFDVKD. Germline trimming cut 7 bases from V and 6 bases from J; bases unmatched to any gene: 5. The CDR3 has 14 amino acids. Here the CDR3 DNA reads TGTGCCACCAGCCTAGCGGGGGGTTCCGATACGCAGTATTTT. Amino acids: CATSLAGGSDTQYF.

This clonotype was observed many times. The gene calls are TRBV20-1 and TRBJ2-5; 8 bases fit TRBD1. From germline, CDR1 is DFQATT and CDR2 SNEGSKA (reference sequence). The CDR3 extends over 15 amino acids. The V segment lost 5 bases and the J segment 5 bases; nucleotides outside the gene matches: 13. The CDR3 loop reads CSARDFRTGKETQYF. Written as DNA, the CDR3 is TGCAGTGCTCGGGACTTCAGGACAGGGAAGGAGACCCAGTACTTC.

Comment on this clonotype: A much larger clonotype is one base distant, so this may be a read error. The chain carries TRBV29-1 and TRBJ2-7; the D gene could be TRBD1 or TRBD2 (6 bases each). The CDR3 covers 13 residues. Germline V CDR1 and CDR2: SQVTM, ANQGSEA. With 7 bases removed from V and 3 bases from J, the gap between germline ends came to 16 bases. CDR3 bases: TGCAGCGCCGGGGGCGGAGGAATCTACGAGCAGTACTTC. Encoded protein: CSAGGGGIYEQYF.

The J gene is TRBJ1-1, the V gene TRBV7-2; no firm D call. The CDR3 has 11 amino acids. The germline gives CDR1 SGHTA, CDR2 FQGNSA. Trimming took 4 bases from V and 6 from J, leaving 6 bases between them. CDR3 sequence: CASSSKSEAFF. As DNA, the CDR3 is TGTGCCAGCAGCTCAAAATCTGAAGCTTTCTTT.

In its sample, this clonotype was seen a few times. CDR3 in amino acids: CASSQDTRGDTQYF. In DNA, the CDR3 is TGCGCCAGCAGCCAAGATACCCGCGGAGATACGCAGTATTTT. The rearrangement links TRBV4-3 to TRBJ2-3; D call uncertain. With 0 bases removed from V and 5 bases from J, the gap between germline ends came to 9 bases. The CDR3 sequence is 14 residues long. CDR1 and CDR2 from the germline V gene are LGHNA and YSLEER.

The chain is built from TRBV20-1 and TRBJ2-5; possible D gene TRBD2, 5 bases. From germline, CDR1 is DFQATT and CDR2 SNEGSKA (reference sequence). CDR3 length: 12 amino acids. With 5 bases removed from V and 2 bases from J, the gap between germline ends came to 9 bases. CDR3 sequence (DNA): TGCAGTGCTCAACCGGGGCAAGAGACCCAGTACTTC. Amino acids: CSAQPGQETQYF.